This T cell receptor (beta chain) was recovered during a study of cytomegalovirus exposure and HLA in healthy donors. Study-wide context: The approximately 120 validation repertoires were reported in a later analysis to have been generated on the same platform as the approximately 600 first-cohort repertoires.

About this clone itself: As yet, its antigen is unknown.

Study results and limitations: Three chains tied to CMV proved CMV antigen-specific in vitro.

Here immunoSEQ multiplex PCR was the method, and the copy in TCRdb shows in-frame clones only, minus some. The repertoire holds more than 250,000 clones, with around 87% as singletons. The germline gives CDR1 SGHRS, CDR2 YFSETQ. The CDR3 sequence is 15 residues long. The J segment lost 5 bases and the V segment lost 6 bases, leaving 10 bases of the junction unmatched. Specimen: PBMCs. The source of this sequence is a woman under 40 in good health and CMV-seropositive. The chain links TRBV5-1 to TRBJ2-1; 8 bases align to TRBD2. CDR3 protein: CASNDPGGLNNEQFF. DNA of the CDR3: TGCGCCAGCAACGACCCGGGGGGGCTTAACAATGAGCAGTTCTTC.